One and the same sample provided the 30 T cell receptor beta chains below, sequenced in a study of CD4 T cells in relation to SARS-CoV-2 and coronaviruses. Their recognized antigens are unknown. Assay: immunoSEQ multiplex PCR; the TCRdb copy retains only in-frame clones and omits some. The profile shows 10,000 to 11,000 clones, under 80% of them singletons. Before the COVID-19 pandemic, during about 2011-2019, CD4+ T cells were taken from unexposed donors. The cells were cultured for over eight days before CD4+ T cells were isolated. Input material: CD4+ T cells from PBMCs, cultured in vitro. The receptors derive from a human donor in good health.

V is TRBV12-5 and J is TRBJ2-3; D remains unclear. Germline CDR1 LGHNT, CDR2 FRNRAP. The ends were cut back, 1 base at V and 3 bases at J, with 8 bases in the middle. The CDR3 covers 14 residues. The chain's CDR3 is CASGLGLETDTQYF. The DNA for the CDR3 is TGTGCTAGTGGTTTGGGACTGGAGACAGATACGCAGTATTTT.

This clone has more than one count but fewer than ten. The rearrangement uses TRBV29-1 and TRBJ2-3; D gene unclear. The CDR3 has 12 amino acids. Germline lookup yields CDR1 SQVTM and CDR2 ANQGSEA. Trimming took 3 bases from V and 0 from J, leaving 4 bases between them. In nucleotides, the CDR3 is TGCAGCGTTGACTCTAGCACAGATACGCAGTATTTT. Translation gives CSVDSSTDTQYF.

The chain has TRBV29-1 and TRBJ1-4; D ambiguous. The CDR3 spans 13 residues. CDR1 and CDR2 (germline): SQVTM, ANQGSEA. V dropped 6 bases and J dropped 5 bases, with 13 bases sitting between them. CDR3 bases: TGCAGCGTCCGCCAGCCCGGCAATGAAAAACTGTTTTTT. Encoded protein: CSVRQPGNEKLFF.

This clone was recorded a few times. This chain uses TRBV27 with TRBJ1-2; D ambiguous. CDR1 is MNHEY and CDR2 is SMNVEV in the germline V gene (reference sequence). V was shortened by 8 bases and J by 0 bases, with 13 bases between the two germline ends. CDR3 length equals 14 residues. The DNA of the CDR3 is TGTGCCAGCGCCACCCAGTTCACTAACTATGGCTACACCTTC. Residues: CASATQFTNYGYTF.

J is TRBJ2-7 and V is TRBV7-6; 12 positions agree with TRBD2. Per germline, CDR1 SGHVS and CDR2 FNYEAQ. This CDR3 comprises 14 residues. Germline trimming cut 5 bases from V and 3 bases from J; bases unmatched to any gene: 2. The CDR3 loop reads CASSRGLAGYEQYF. CDR3 sequence (DNA): TGTGCCAGCAGCAGGGGACTAGCGGGCTACGAGCAGTACTTC.

The genes are TRBV9 and TRBJ1-3; weak D call: TRBD1 (5 bases). The CDR3 has 14 amino acids. Germline assignment: CDR1 SGDLS and CDR2 YYNGEE. V was shortened by 2 bases and J by 2 bases, with 8 bases between the two germline ends. CDR3 DNA: TGTGCCAGCAGCGTCCAGGGAACTGGAAACACCATATATTTT. This encodes CASSVQGTGNTIYF.

The sample holds one count of this clone. The V call is TRBV5-1, the J call TRBJ2-5; TRBD1 matches at 8 bases. CDR1 is SGHRS and CDR2 is YFSETQ in the germline V gene. The CDR3 contains 15 residues. V lost 4 bases to trimming and J lost 2 bases; unmatched junction nucleotides: 7. The CDR3: CASSDPGQGQETQYF. DNA for the CDR3: TGCGCCAGCAGCGATCCCGGACAGGGACAAGAGACCCAGTACTTC.

This clone was detected once. The J gene is TRBJ1-5, the V gene TRBV6-2 or TRBV6-3, with TRBD1 identical over 9 bases. The CDR3 spans 15 residues. V lost 5 bases to trimming and J lost 5 bases; unmatched junction nucleotides: 7. Germline V gene sequence: CDR1 MNHEY, CDR2 SVGEGT. The CDR3 DNA sequence: TGTGCCAGCAGTAACCGGGACAGGGTTTATCAGCCCCAGCATTTT. Amino acids: CASSNRDRVYQPQHF.

The chain has TRBV5-1 and TRBJ1-3; possibly TRBD1 for D (5 bases). This CDR3 is 14 amino acids long. Germline V lookup: CDR1 SGHRS, CDR2 YFSETQ. The V end was cut by 0 bases, the J end by 4 bases, with 8 bases between. The CDR3 DNA is TGCGCCAGCAGCTTGGAGGGGACGGGAAACACCATATATTTT. Its protein product is CASSLEGTGNTIYF.

J is TRBJ2-3 and V is TRBV9, with 11 bases aligning to TRBD2. The V gene end was trimmed by 4 bases and the J gene end by 5 bases; junction bases not matched to a gene: 6. The CDR3 covers 15 residues. Germline lookup yields CDR1 SGDLS and CDR2 YYNGEE. This chain's CDR3 is CASSFPGTSGDTQYF. The CDR3 DNA follows: TGTGCCAGCAGCTTTCCCGGGACTAGCGGAGATACGCAGTATTTT.

This clone came up once. V and J are TRBV19 and TRBJ2-1; D could derive from TRBD1 or TRBD2 (5 bases each). The CDR3 covers 12 residues. Trimming shortened V by 3 bases and J by 12 bases, and 12 bases separated the two germline ends. From germline, CDR1 is LNHDA and CDR2 SQIVND (reference sequence). The CDR3: CASSILGTRQFF. DNA for the CDR3: TGTGCCAGTAGTATTCTGGGGACGCGGCAGTTCTTC.

Only one count was recorded for this clone. This sequence joins TRBV29-1 and TRBJ2-7, with unresolved D. Germline lookup yields CDR1 SQVTM and CDR2 ANQGSEA. Deletions cut 8 bases from V and 0 bases from J, with 8 bases between. The CDR3 runs 11 residues. The CDR3 loop is CSSTASYEQYF. The CDR3 coding sequence is TGCAGCTCAACAGCCTCCTACGAGCAGTACTTC.

This chain joins TRBV5-1 and TRBJ2-2; weak D call: TRBD1 (6 bases). V was pared by 9 bases and J by 2 bases, with 17 bases between. Germline CDR1 reads SGHRS; CDR2 reads YFSETQ. The length of the CDR3 is 15 residues. The CDR3 DNA reads TGCGCCACCAGGGGATCGACAGAAAACACCGGGGAGCTGTTTTTT. Its translation is CATRGSTENTGELFF.

This chain joins TRBV19 and TRBJ2-1, with 12 positions matching TRBD2. Germline CDR1 and CDR2: LNHDA and SQIVND (reference sequence). J was trimmed by 8 bases and V by 4 bases; bases with no gene match: 6. This CDR3 is 15 amino acids long. The CDR3 protein is CASSTWTSGNYEQFF. CDR3 DNA sequence: TGTGCCAGTAGTACTTGGACTAGCGGGAACTATGAGCAGTTCTTC. The full variable domain, rest sourced from reference TRBV19 and TRBJ2-1, is DGGITQSPKYLFRKEGQNVTLSCEQNLNHDAMYWYRQDPGQGLRLIYYSQIVNDFQKGDIAEGYSVSREKKESFPLTVTSAQKNPTAFYLCASSTWTSGNYEQFFGPGTRLTVL.

This clone occurred a few times. This chain links TRBV18 with TRBJ1-1, with 7 positions matching TRBD1. In germline, CDR1 is KGHSH, CDR2 LQKENI. The V segment lost 1 base and the J segment 5 bases; nucleotides outside the gene matches: 4. CDR3 length: 14 residues. CDR3 in amino acids: CASSPRQGGTEAFF. The CDR3 DNA follows: TGTGCCAGCTCACCACGACAGGGAGGTACTGAAGCTTTCTTT.

This rearrangement joins TRBV5-1 to TRBJ2-7; a weak D match, TRBD1 (5 bases). Deletions cut 0 bases from V and 3 bases from J, with 10 bases between. The CDR3 contains 14 residues. In germline, CDR1 is SGHRS, CDR2 YFSETQ. This chain's CDR3 is CASSLEPGIYEQYF. The CDR3, as DNA: TGCGCCAGCAGCTTGGAGCCAGGGATCTACGAGCAGTACTTC.

Only a few counts were recorded for this clone. The chain combines TRBV5-4 with TRBJ2-6; no firm D call. Germline-derived CDR1 and CDR2 are SGHNT and YYREEE (reference sequence). CDR3 length: 14 amino acids. V was pared by 0 bases and J by 4 bases, with 5 bases between. The CDR3 loop is CASSLVGGANVLTF. The CDR3 region has the DNA TGTGCCAGCAGCTTGGTAGGCGGGGCCAACGTCCTGACTTTC.

This clone was seen more than once but under ten times. The rearrangement links TRBV7-2 to TRBJ1-5, with D unresolved. Germline CDR1 is SGHTA and CDR2 is FQGNSA. This CDR3 comprises 13 residues. Trimming pared 4 bases from V and 7 bases from J, leaving 11 bases between. DNA for the CDR3: TGTGCCAGCAGCTCACCTTCGGGACAGCCCCAGCATTTT. Protein product: CASSSPSGQPQHF.

The chain is built from TRBV7-2 and TRBJ2-7, with TRBD1 matching 9 bases. Germline values: CDR1 SGHTA, CDR2 FQGNSA. This CDR3 has 17 amino acids. The junction had 16 bases not matched to a gene; V was cut back by 6 bases and J by 4 bases. The CDR3 is CASSSSTPGQGEYEQYF. The CDR3 DNA follows: TGTGCCAGCAGTTCATCGACCCCGGGACAGGGTGAATACGAGCAGTACTTC.

The chain has TRBV5-1 and TRBJ2-5; D perhaps matches TRBD2 (5 bases). CDR1 and CDR2 from the germline V gene are SGHRS and YFSETQ. CDR3 length equals 15 residues. V was shortened by 4 bases and J by 2 bases, with 15 bases between the two germline ends. DNA of the CDR3: TGCGCCAGCAGCCGGGAAGGTCCAGTACAAGAGACCCAGTACTTC. Its protein is CASSREGPVQETQYF.

This clone was found once. The chain joins TRBV5-1 to TRBJ1-1; D gene uncertain. Germline CDR1 reads SGHRS; CDR2 reads YFSETQ. Trimming stripped 0 bases from V and 3 bases from J, with 9 bases between. The CDR3 totals 14 residues. The DNA for the CDR3 is TGCGCCAGCAGCTTGGCCGGAGGGCACACTGAAGCTTTCTTT. Translated: CASSLAGGHTEAFF. The complete variable domain, with remaining parts taken from reference TRBV5-1 and TRBJ1-1, reads KAGVTQTPRYLIKTRGQQVTLSCSPISGHRSVSWYQQTPGQGLQFLFEYFSETQRNKGNFPGRFSGRQFSNSRSEMNVSTLELGDSALYLCASSLAGGHTEAFFGQGTRLTVV.

Only one count was recorded for this clone. This chain joins TRBV9 and TRBJ2-5; 10 nucleotides match TRBD2. Trimming removed 0 bases from V and 2 bases from J; junction bases left unmatched: 1. The V gene's germline CDR1 is SGDLS and CDR2 YYNGEE. The CDR3 is 15 residues long. This CDR3 reads CASSVGGLAQETQYF. The CDR3 DNA reads as TGTGCCAGCAGCGTAGGGGGACTAGCGCAAGAGACCCAGTACTTC.

The chain carries TRBV12-3 or TRBV12-4 and TRBJ1-1; D not certain. The CDR3 extends over 13 amino acids. Trimming removed 7 bases at V and 0 bases at J, with 9 bases between. The CDR3 here is CASTFSMNTEAFF. The CDR3, as DNA: TGTGCCAGCACGTTCAGCATGAACACTGAAGCTTTCTTT.

This clone was observed a few times. The chain combines TRBV28 with TRBJ1-1; a possible D gene is TRBD1 (5 bases). Trimming stripped 7 bases from V and 8 bases from J, with 14 bases between. Per the germline V gene, CDR1 is MDHEN and CDR2 is SYDVKM. The CDR3 has 12 residues. DNA for the CDR3: TGTGCCAGCATGCGAGAGGGGAAGGAAGCTTTCTTT. This translates into CASMREGKEAFF.

The gene calls are TRBV7-8 and TRBJ2-5; weak D call: TRBD2 (5 bases). Germline V lookup: CDR1 SGHVS, CDR2 FQNEAQ. Trimming shortened V by 5 bases and J by 2 bases, and 15 bases separated the two germline ends. This CDR3 region has 15 residues. The CDR3 sequence: CASSPRTSFQETQYF. DNA of the CDR3: TGTGCCAGCAGCCCCAGGACTTCATTTCAAGAGACCCAGTACTTC.

The chain links TRBV4-1 to TRBJ1-2, with a possible D match to TRBD1 (6 bases). CDR3 size: 16 residues. Trimming removed 2 bases at V and 8 bases at J, with 21 bases between. CDR1 is MGHRA, CDR2 YSYEKL, per germline. CDR3 sequence: CASSQPVRQVERGYTF. CDR3 DNA: TGCGCCAGCAGCCAACCCGTTAGACAGGTTGAGCGAGGCTACACCTTC.

The genes are TRBV7-2 and TRBJ1-5; no definite D call. The CDR3 runs 15 residues. Trimming shortened V by 5 bases and J by 0 bases, and 11 bases separated the two germline ends. Germline CDR1 is SGHTA and CDR2 is FQGNSA. CDR3 region: CASSPSAASNQPQHF. The CDR3 DNA is TGTGCCAGCAGCCCCTCAGCAGCTAGCAATCAGCCCCAGCATTTT.

Of note for this clone: At one end, the junction sequence differs from germline, possibly due to a read error. This chain uses TRBV11-3 with TRBJ2-1, with D possibly being TRBD2 (6 bases). CDR1 is SGHNT, CDR2 YENEEA, per germline. The CDR3 runs 12 residues. CDR3: CASSFTGTPLIF. The CDR3, as DNA: TGTGCCAGCAGTTTCACCGGGACTCCATTGATCTTC.

The chain employs TRBV28 and TRBJ2-1, with D hard to call. Trimming left V 1 base short and J 2 bases short, with 0 bases between. Germline V CDR1 and CDR2: MDHEN, SYDVKM. This CDR3 comprises 12 residues. The DNA of the CDR3 is TGTGCCAGCAGTTTATCCTACAATGAGCAGTTCTTC. This translates into CASSLSYNEQFF.

A word on this clone: The junction and the germline gene differ at one end; a read error may be behind it. V is TRBV5-1 and J is TRBJ1-4; D not resolved. The germline V gene encodes CDR1 SGHRS and CDR2 YFSETQ. CDR3 length equals 11 residues. DNA for the CDR3: TGCGCCAGCGGCTTTAATGAAAAACTGTTTTTT. It translates to CASGFNEKLFF.